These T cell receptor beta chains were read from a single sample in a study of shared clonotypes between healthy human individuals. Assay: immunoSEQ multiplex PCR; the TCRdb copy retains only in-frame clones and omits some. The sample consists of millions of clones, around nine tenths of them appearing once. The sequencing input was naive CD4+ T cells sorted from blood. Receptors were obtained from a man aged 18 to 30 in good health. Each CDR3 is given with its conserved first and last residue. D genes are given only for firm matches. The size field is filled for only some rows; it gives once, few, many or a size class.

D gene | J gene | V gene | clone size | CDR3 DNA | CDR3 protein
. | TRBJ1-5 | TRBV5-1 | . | TGCGCCAGCAGCTTGGCCGGGGTCGGCAATCAGCCCCAGCATTTT | CASSLAGVGNQPQHF
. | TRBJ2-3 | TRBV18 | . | TGTGCCAGCTCACCAGGAATCCCACAGGATACGCAGTATTTT | CASSPGIPQDTQYF
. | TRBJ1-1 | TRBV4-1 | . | TGCGCCAGCAGCCAAATCGGATTAGGCGCTGAAGCTTTCTTT | CASSQIGLGAEAFF
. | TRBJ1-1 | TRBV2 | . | TGTGCCAGCTGTACGCTTTGGGACACTGAAGCTTTCTTT | CASCTLWDTEAFF
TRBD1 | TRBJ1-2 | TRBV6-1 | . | TGTGCCAGCAGTGCCCTACCGGGACAGGGGAACTATGGCTACACCTTC | CASSALPGQGNYGYTF
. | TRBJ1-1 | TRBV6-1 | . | TGTGCCAGCAGGGACAGATTCAACACTGAAGCTTTCTTT | CASRDRFNTEAFF
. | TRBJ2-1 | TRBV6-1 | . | TGTGCCAGCAGTCCCAACAATGAGCAGTTCTTC | CASSPNNEQFF
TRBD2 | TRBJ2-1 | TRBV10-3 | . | TGTGCCATCAGCAACGGACTAGCGGGGGGGCGGCGGCCGTTCTTC | CAISNGLAGGRRPFF
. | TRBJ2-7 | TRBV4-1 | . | TGCGCCAGCAGCCAAGCCCAGGACCTCGCCTACGAGCAGTACTTC | CASSQAQDLAYEQYF
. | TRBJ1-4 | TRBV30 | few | TGTGCCCGCGGGAGAGCTAATGAAAAACTGTTTTTT | CARGRANEKLFF
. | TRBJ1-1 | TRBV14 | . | TGTGCCAGCAGCCAAGGCAACGCAGGGCCAGCTTTCTTT | CASSQGNAGPAFF
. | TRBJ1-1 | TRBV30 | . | TGTGCCTGGAGCGACGGCTGGGCTATGAACACTGAAGCTTTCTTT | CAWSDGWAMNTEAFF
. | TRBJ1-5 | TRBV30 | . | TGTGCCTGGAGTGCCGCATTGCGCAATCAGCCCCAGCATTTT | CAWSAALRNQPQHF
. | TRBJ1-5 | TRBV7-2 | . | TGTGCCAGCAGCCCATACACGATACTCGATCAGCCCCAGCATTTT | CASSPYTILDQPQHF
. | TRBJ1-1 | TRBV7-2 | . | TGTGCCAGCAGACCCGGACAGAGGAACACTGAAGCTTTCTTT | CASRPGQRNTEAFF
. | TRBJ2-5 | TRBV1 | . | TGCACCAGCAGCCAAGGCGAAGAGCGGGGGCCCCCCTCGTTGAGGACCCAGTACTTC | CTSSQGEERGPPSLRTQYF
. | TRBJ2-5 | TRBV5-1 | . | TGCGCCAGCAGCTTGGCCATTCTAAGGGAGACCCAGTACTTC | CASSLAILRETQYF
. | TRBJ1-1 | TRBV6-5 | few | TGTGCCACCGTGAGGGACACTGAAGCTTTCTTT | CATVRDTEAFF
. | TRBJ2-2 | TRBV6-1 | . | TGTGCCAGCAGACCTAGACAGGCGAACACCGGGGAGCTGTTTTTT | CASRPRQANTGELFF
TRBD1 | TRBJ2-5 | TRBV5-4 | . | TGTGCCAGCAGCGTGACAGGGGGCGCCTTAGAGACCCAGTACTTC | CASSVTGGALETQYF
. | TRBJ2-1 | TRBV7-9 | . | TGTGCCAGCAGCCCCACCCAGGGAAGCTCCTACAATGAGCAGTTCTTC | CASSPTQGSSYNEQFF
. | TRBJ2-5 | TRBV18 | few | TGTGCCAGCTCCTGGACAGAAGAGACCCAGTACTTC | CASSWTEETQYF
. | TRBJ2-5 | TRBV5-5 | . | TGTGCCAGCAGATCAATGGAGACCCAGTACTTC | CASRSMETQYF
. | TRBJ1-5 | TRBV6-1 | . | TGTGCCAGCAGTGGGGGCGGGGGACGCAATCAGCCCCAGCATTTT | CASSGGGGRNQPQHF
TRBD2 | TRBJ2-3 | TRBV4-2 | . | TGTGCCAGCAGCCAAGACCACGGACTAGCGGGGGGAGATACGCAGTATTTT | CASSQDHGLAGGDTQYF
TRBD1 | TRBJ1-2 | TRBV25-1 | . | TGTGCCAGCAGTGACCCCGGACAGGGGGCTTGGTATGGCTACACCTTC | CASSDPGQGAWYGYTF
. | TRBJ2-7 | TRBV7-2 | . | TGTGCCAGCAGCTCCATGGGCGGAACCTACGAGCAGTACTTC | CASSSMGGTYEQYF
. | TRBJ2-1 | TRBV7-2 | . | TGTGCCAGCAGCTTGGATCCGGGACCTTTCAATGAGCAGTTCTTC | CASSLDPGPFNEQFF
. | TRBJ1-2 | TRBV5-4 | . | TGTGCCAGCAGCTCGACATTACCCCAGGTTACCACCTTC | CASSSTLPQVTTF
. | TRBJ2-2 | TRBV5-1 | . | TGCGCCAGCAGCTTGGCCCTAGGCCTTATAATAGCTGCGAACACCGGGGAGCTGTTTTTT | CASSLALGLIIAANTGELFF
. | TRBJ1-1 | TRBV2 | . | TGTGCCAGCAGTGCAATATCCCAGGCTGCTGGAGCTTTCTTT | CASSAISQAAGAFF
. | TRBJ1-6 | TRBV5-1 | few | TGCGCCTCCCGGCCACGGGGGGATAATTCACCCCTCCACTTT | CASRPRGDNSPLHF
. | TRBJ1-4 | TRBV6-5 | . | TGTGCCAGCAGTCCGGGACTGACCTTTAATGAAAAACTGTTTTTT | CASSPGLTFNEKLFF
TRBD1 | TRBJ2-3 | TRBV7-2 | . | TGTGCCAGCAGCCCGGGACAGGGGATCACAGATACGCAGTATTTT | CASSPGQGITDTQYF
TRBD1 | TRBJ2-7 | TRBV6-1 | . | TGTGCCAGCAGTGAAGCTGGATCGGGGACAGGCCGGTTCTACGAGCAGTACTTC | CASSEAGSGTGRFYEQYF
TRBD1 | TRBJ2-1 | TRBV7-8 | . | TGTGCCAGCAGCTGGCCCCCGGGACAGGGGCCCAACAATGAGCAGTTCTTC | CASSWPPGQGPNNEQFF
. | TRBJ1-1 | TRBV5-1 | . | TGCGCCAGCAGCGATCAATCGAACACTGAAGCTTTCTTT | CASSDQSNTEAFF
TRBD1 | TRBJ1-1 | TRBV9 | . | TGTGCCAGCACCAGGGGGGGGTCAAACACTGAAGCTTTCTTT | CASTRGGSNTEAFF
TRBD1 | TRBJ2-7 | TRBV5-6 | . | TGTGCCAGCACCCGACAGGGGGCGGGAGAGGCCTACGAGCAGTACTTC | CASTRQGAGEAYEQYF
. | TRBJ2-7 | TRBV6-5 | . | TGTGCCAGCCGGGGGACACTAGACTACGAGCAGTACTTC | CASRGTLDYEQYF
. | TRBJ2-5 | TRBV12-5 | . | TGTGCTAGTGGGACCACACCTGGGACCCAGTACTTC | CASGTTPGTQYF
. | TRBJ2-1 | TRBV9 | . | TGTGCCAGCAGCGCGACTGACGGTTACAATGAGCAGTTCTTC | CASSATDGYNEQFF
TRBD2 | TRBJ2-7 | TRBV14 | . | TGTGCCAGCAGCCAAGTTCTAGCGGGGTTCTACGAGCAGTACTTC | CASSQVLAGFYEQYF
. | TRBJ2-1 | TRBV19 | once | TGTGCCAGTAGTTGGAGAGGGGTTCGAAATGAGCAGTTCTTC | CASSWRGVRNEQFF
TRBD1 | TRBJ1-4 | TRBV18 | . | TGTGCCAGCTCACCCGAACAGGGGGTTGGTGAAAAACTGTTTTTT | CASSPEQGVGEKLFF
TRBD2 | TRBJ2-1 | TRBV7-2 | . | TGTGCCAGCAGCTTAGAAAGATTGACTAGCGGGAGTGGGTTGCATGAGCAGTTCTTC | CASSLERLTSGSGLHEQFF
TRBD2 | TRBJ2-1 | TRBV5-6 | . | TGTGCCAGCAGCCCCCACTTACTAGCGGGGGGGTACAATGAGCAGTTCTTC | CASSPHLLAGGYNEQFF
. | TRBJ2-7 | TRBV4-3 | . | TGCGCCAGCAGCCAAGCGGGCGGCGCCTACGAGCAGTACTTC | CASSQAGGAYEQYF
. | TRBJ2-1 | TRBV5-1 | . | TGCGCCAGCACCTTAGGGGAGCCCGGCCAGCAGTTCTTC | CASTLGEPGQQFF
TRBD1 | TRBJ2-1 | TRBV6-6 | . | TGTGCCAGCAGCCACAGGGGGATATACAATGAGCAGTTCTTC | CASSHRGIYNEQFF
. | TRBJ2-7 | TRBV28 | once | TGTGCCAGCAGGACGGGCGGGTACGAGCAGTACTTC | CASRTGGYEQYF
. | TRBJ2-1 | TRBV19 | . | TGTGCCAGTAGTATAGGTTACCCTAGCTTTTTCTACAATGAGCAGTTCTTC | CASSIGYPSFFYNEQFF
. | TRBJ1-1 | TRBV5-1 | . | TGCGCCAGCAGCCTAAACAGGGACTATGAAGCTTTCTTT | CASSLNRDYEAFF
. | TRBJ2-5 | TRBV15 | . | TGTGCCACCAGCTGGTCGGACAGTCAAGAGACCCAGTACTTC | CATSWSDSQETQYF